Sequencing of this TCR beta chain was carried out in a study of control samples from healthy donors and cancer patients. The V end lost 2 bases, the J end lost 6 bases, and 15 bases lay between the germline ends. This CDR3 comprises 15 residues. The germline gives CDR1 SGHRS, CDR2 YFSETQ. Produced via immunoSEQ multiplex PCR; TCRdb's table is partial and in-frame only. Counted here are about 150,000 clones, 93% occurring once; the ten biggest clones make up around 2.2%. The rearrangement uses TRBV5-1 and TRBJ2-1, with D perhaps TRBD2 (6 bases). This clonotype was sampled from a man aged 45-60 years in good health. What was sequenced was blood. The CDR3: CASSFPRTTFNEQFF. DNA for the CDR3: TGCGCCAGCAGCTTCCCCCGGACTACCTTCAATGAGCAGTTCTTC.